The 18 T cell receptor beta chains below were found in one sample sequenced in a study of control samples from healthy donors and cancer patients. Sequencing used immunoSEQ multiplex PCR; TCRdb keeps in-frame clones, though not all of them. The sample gives 150,000 to 200,000 clones, 90% of which show up once; over 1.1% is in the top ten. The sequenced sample was blood. These receptor sequences come from a woman between 50 and 59 years old in good health.

The chain combines TRBV6-1 with TRBJ1-5; D is unresolved. The V end was cut by 1 base, the J end by 6 bases, with 10 bases between. From germline, CDR1 is MNHNS and CDR2 SASEGT. The CDR3 runs to 14 residues. CDR3 loop: CASSEGIWGQPQHF. The CDR3 nucleotides are TGTGCCAGCAGTGAAGGGATCTGGGGTCAGCCCCAGCATTTT.

In its sample, this clone was seen once. The chain recombines TRBV18 with TRBJ2-1, with 8 bases aligning to TRBD2. The CDR3 totals 16 residues. Looked up from germline, CDR1 is KGHSH and CDR2 is LQKENI. V was clipped by 3 bases and J by 3 bases; unmatched bases: 7. The CDR3 DNA reads TGTGCCAGCTCACCTATAACTAGCGGCGACTACAATGAGCAGTTCTTC. Its protein is CASSPITSGDYNEQFF.

The chain couples TRBV7-2 to TRBJ1-2; D is ambiguous. The CDR3 is 12 amino acids. CDR1 is SGHTA, CDR2 FQGNSA, per germline. Trimming left V 5 bases short and J 5 bases short, with 9 bases between. CDR3 coding DNA: TGTGCCAGCAGCCCCCCGGGGTATGGCTACACCTTC. Translating gives CASSPPGYGYTF.

This chain links TRBV5-1 with TRBJ2-7; D gene unclear. Germline V lookup: CDR1 SGHRS, CDR2 YFSETQ. With 4 bases removed from V and 5 bases from J, the gap between germline ends came to 10 bases. This CDR3 comprises 12 residues. As DNA, the CDR3 is TGCGCCAGCAGCCTCAGTCTGAACGAGCAGTACTTC. Its translation is CASSLSLNEQYF.

V gene TRBV11-1 combines with J gene TRBJ2-5; 7 nucleotides match TRBD1. Germline-derived CDR1 and CDR2 are SGHAT and FQDESV (reference sequence). This CDR3 comprises 14 residues. With V trimmed by 5 bases and J by 3 bases, 6 bases remained unmatched. CDR3 sequence: CASSRQGLKETQYF. CDR3 DNA: TGTGCCAGCAGCCGACAGGGATTGAAAGAGACCCAGTACTTC.

The chain combines TRBV27 with TRBJ1-1; 7 positions agree with TRBD1. The germline CDR1 and CDR2 sequences are MNHEY and SMNVEV (reference sequence). The CDR3 loop spans 14 amino acids. The trim removed 3 bases at V and 1 base at J, leaving 2 bases unmatched. CDR3 bases: TGTGCCAGCAGTTTCGGGACAGAGAACACTGAAGCTTTCTTT. It specifies CASSFGTENTEAFF.

The chain is built from TRBV12-3 or TRBV12-4 and TRBJ1-1; D is unresolved. V was clipped by 3 bases and J by 1 base, with 6 bases between them. The CDR3 has 13 amino acids. The CDR3 DNA reads as TGTGCCAGCAGTTTGCGTGGGAACACTGAAGCTTTCTTT. Its translation: CASSLRGNTEAFF.

The chain links TRBV3-1 (or the pseudogene TRBV3-2) to TRBJ1-2; 10 bases agree with TRBD1. Germline V lookup: CDR1 LGHDT, CDR2 YNNKEL (reference sequence). The trim removed 3 bases at V and 8 bases at J, leaving 15 bases unmatched. This CDR3 has 17 amino acids. The CDR3 sequence is CASSHKTGGLRLGGYTF. CDR3 sequence (DNA): TGTGCCAGCAGCCATAAGACAGGGGGCCTCCGACTGGGCGGCTACACCTTC.

V is TRBV5-8 and J is TRBJ1-2, with 10 bases identical to TRBD1. Unmatched junction bases numbered 6, after V lost 3 bases and J lost 4 bases. Per the germline V gene, CDR1 is SGHTS and CDR2 is YDEGEE. The CDR3 spans 15 residues. CDR3 DNA sequence: TGTGCCAGCAGCTCCGACAGGGGGCCAGGCTATGGCTACACCTTC. Translated, it gives CASSSDRGPGYGYTF. Using reference TRBV5-8 and TRBJ1-2 for the parts outside the CDR3, the full variable domain is EAGVTQSPTHLIKTRGQQATLRCSPISGHTSVYWYQQALGLGLQFLLWYDEGEERNRGNFPPRFSGRQFPNYSSELNVNALELEDSALYLCASSSDRGPGYGYTFGSGTRLTVV.

This clone appeared a few times. The same CDR3 can be traced to other DNA sequences in this sample. V is TRBV19 and J is TRBJ2-3, with D hard to call. CDR1 LNHDA and CDR2 SQIVND come from the germline V gene (reference sequence). This CDR3 contains 14 residues. V was trimmed by 3 bases and J by 1 base, leaving 8 bases between them. DNA for the CDR3: TGTGCCAGTAGTATGGGTGGGGGCACAGATACGCAGTATTTT. It codes for CASSMGGGTDTQYF.

The V call is TRBV3-1 (or the pseudogene TRBV3-2), the J call TRBJ2-2, with TRBD2 identical over 14 bases. V was pared by 5 bases and J by 0 bases, with 5 bases of the junction left unmatched. CDR1 and CDR2 (germline): LGHDT, YNNKEL (reference sequence). This CDR3 region has 18 residues. In nucleotides, the CDR3 is TGTGCCAGCAGCTCCCGACTAGCGGGGGGGGCGAACACCGGGGAGCTGTTTTTT. Translating gives CASSSRLAGGANTGELFF.

The chain employs TRBV4-3 and TRBJ1-2, with a weak D call TRBD1 (5 bases). The CDR3 sequence is 16 residues long. V was trimmed by 0 bases and J by 4 bases, leaving 15 bases between them. The germline V gene has CDR1 LGHNA and CDR2 YSLEER. CDR3 DNA: TGCGCCAGCAGCCAAGAGAGGGGACGCAGCTCCTATGGCTACACCTTC. This codes for CASSQERGRSSYGYTF.

The genes are TRBV19 and TRBJ1-5, with D tentatively TRBD1 (6 bases). Germline V gives CDR1 LNHDA, CDR2 SQIVND (reference sequence). V shed 4 bases and J shed 0 bases, with 10 bases lying between them. The CDR3 runs 15 residues. In nucleotides, the CDR3 is TGTGCCAGTAGTAGGATACAGGGTAGCAATCAGCCCCAGCATTTT. Amino acid sequence: CASSRIQGSNQPQHF.

This chain links TRBV5-1 with TRBJ2-2, with TRBD1 as a possible D gene (6 bases). The CDR3 is made up of 16 amino acids. Germline lookup yields CDR1 SGHRS and CDR2 YFSETQ. The V end lost 4 bases, the J end lost 1 base, and 14 bases lay between the germline ends. The DNA for the CDR3 is TGCGCCAGCAGCCATGACAGGACGCTGAACACCGGGGAGCTGTTTTTT. Its translation: CASSHDRTLNTGELFF.

This clone appeared once. This chain connects TRBV28 to TRBJ2-7; TRBD1 or TRBD2 may be the D gene (5 bases each). V was cut by 7 bases and J by 2 bases, with 15 bases left in between. Per germline, CDR1 MDHEN and CDR2 SYDVKM. This CDR3 region has 14 residues. CDR3 sequence reads: CASTEGEYTYEQYF. The DNA of the CDR3 is TGTGCCAGCACCGAAGGGGAGTATACCTACGAGCAGTACTTC.

The chain combines TRBV18 with TRBJ2-7; D is ambiguous. The V end lost 3 bases, the J end lost 4 bases, and 10 bases lay between the germline ends. Germline V CDR1 and CDR2: KGHSH, LQKENI. This CDR3 contains 13 residues. The CDR3 loop is CASSPSALYEQYF. DNA for the CDR3: TGTGCCAGCTCACCTTCCGCCCTTTACGAGCAGTACTTC.

This clone was seen just once. The chain employs TRBV28 and TRBJ1-6; tentative D call: TRBD1 (6 bases). CDR1 MDHEN and CDR2 SYDVKM come from the germline V gene. V lost 7 bases, J lost 9 bases, and 16 bases lay in between. The CDR3 length is 14 residues. This CDR3 is CASTLGGRGSPLHF. The CDR3 bases are TGTGCCAGCACCTTGGGGGGGCGAGGTTCACCCCTCCACTTT.

The rearrangement links TRBV11-1 to TRBJ2-1; unclear D gene. The germline V gene encodes CDR1 SGHAT and CDR2 FQDESV (reference sequence). The CDR3 extends over 16 amino acids. Trimming cost V 1 base and J 8 bases, with 18 bases left between them. The CDR3 DNA reads TGTGCCAGCAGCTTAGTCGCGAATCTCCCGGGCGATGAGCAGTTCTTC. Amino acids: CASSLVANLPGDEQFF.